This T cell receptor beta chain was identified during a study of graft-versus-host responses after intestinal transplantation. Germline CDR1 MNHEY, CDR2 SMNVEV (reference sequence). The CDR3 consists of 14 residues. J was trimmed by 7 bases and V by 7 bases; bases with no gene match: 10. Measured with immunoSEQ multiplex PCR; TCRdb has only the in-frame clones, and not every one. The repertoire holds tens of thousands of clones, with 80% to 95% as singletons. To note about this clone: Its target is not known.

The chain carries TRBV27 and TRBJ1-3, with 7 bases lining up with TRBD1. This specimen consisted of unstimulated CD8+ T cells sorted from spleen or lymph node cells, obtained before intestinal transplant. The TCR sequence derives from a human donor who received an intestinal transplant. In DNA form, the CDR3 reads TGTGCCAGCATCCCGACAGGGTCTTGGAACACCATATATTTT. This translates into CASIPTGSWNTIYF.